The TCR beta chain described here comes from a study of immune evolution from preneoplasia to lung adenocarcinoma. Study-level results: Normal lung had the highest top T cell clone frequencies. Later-stage lesions appeared to have more T cells, more diversity, less clonality.

A remark on this clone: The antigen is not known.

The CDR3 contains 13 residues. V lost 3 bases to trimming and J lost 2 bases, with 7 bases between them. Germline lookup yields CDR1 MNHNY and CDR2 SVGAGI (reference sequence). TCRdb's copy holds only in-frame clones and misses some; the assay was immunoSEQ multiplex PCR. In the table there are some 5,000 clones, less than 85% of which are singletons. This clonotype was sampled from a person aged 65 to 85 with lung adenocarcinoma. The sequencing sample was made of FFPE adjacent normal lung tissue. V is TRBV6-6 and J is TRBJ2-5, with unresolved D. The CDR3 protein is CASSYRRQETQYF. DNA for the CDR3: TGTGCCAGCAGTTATAGACGACAAGAGACCCAGTACTTC.